Sequencing of this T cell receptor (beta chain) was carried out in a study of shared clonotypes between healthy human individuals. Study results and caveats: Roughly 5% of naive CD4 clonotypes were shared across four donors. Blood alone was sampled, and tissue repertoires likely differ.

The CDR3 loop spans 15 amino acids. The ends were cut back, 4 bases at V and 4 bases at J, with 19 bases in the middle. Germline CDR1 SQVTM, CDR2 ANQGSEA. Deep-level settings were used for running the assay. The assay was immunoSEQ multiplex PCR, and TCRdb's table has in-frame clones only and misses some. The sample records about 380,000 clones, about 97% being singletons. As regards this clone: Its antigen is not identified.

Sequenced sample: memory CD8+ T cells sorted from blood. The subset was: CD45RO+ cells pooled with CCR7-negative TemRA cells. This receptor was taken from a man aged 25 to 40 in good health. This chain joins TRBV29-1 and TRBJ1-1; D remains unclear. The CDR3 sequence is CSVVGFRVASTEAFF. Written as DNA, the CDR3 is TGCAGCGTTGTCGGGTTCCGGGTCGCCAGCACTGAAGCTTTCTTT.